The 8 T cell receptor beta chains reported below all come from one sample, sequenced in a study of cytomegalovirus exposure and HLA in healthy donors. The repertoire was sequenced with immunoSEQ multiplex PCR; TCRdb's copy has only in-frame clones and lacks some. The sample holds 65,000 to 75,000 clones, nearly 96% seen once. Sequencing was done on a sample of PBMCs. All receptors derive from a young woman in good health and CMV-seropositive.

As DNA, the CDR3 is TGTGCCAGTAGTCGACGGACAGATCACTACACCTTC. Protein product: CASSRRTDHYTF. J is TRBJ1-2 and V is TRBV19; D may be TRBD1 (6 bases). The germline CDR1 and CDR2 sequences are LNHDA and SQIVND (reference sequence). The CDR3 totals 12 residues. V lost 5 bases to trimming and J lost 10 bases, with 14 bases between them.

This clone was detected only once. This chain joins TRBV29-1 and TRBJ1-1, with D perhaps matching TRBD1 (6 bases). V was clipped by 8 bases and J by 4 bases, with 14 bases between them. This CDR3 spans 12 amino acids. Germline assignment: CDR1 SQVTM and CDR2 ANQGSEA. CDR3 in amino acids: CSIGGGATEAFF. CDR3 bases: TGCAGCATTGGCGGGGGGGCCACTGAAGCTTTCTTT.

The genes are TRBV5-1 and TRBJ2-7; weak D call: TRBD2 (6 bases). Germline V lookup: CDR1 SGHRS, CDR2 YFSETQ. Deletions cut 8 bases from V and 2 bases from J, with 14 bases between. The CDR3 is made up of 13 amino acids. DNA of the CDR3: TGCGCCAGTCGGCGGGACCCCGCCTACGAGCAGTACTTC. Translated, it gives CASRRDPAYEQYF. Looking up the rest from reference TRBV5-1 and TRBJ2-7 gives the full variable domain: KAGVTQTPRYLIKTRGQQVTLSCSPISGHRSVSWYQQTPGQGLQFLFEYFSETQRNKGNFPGRFSGRQFSNSRSEMNVSTLELGDSALYLCASRRDPAYEQYFGPGTRLTVT.

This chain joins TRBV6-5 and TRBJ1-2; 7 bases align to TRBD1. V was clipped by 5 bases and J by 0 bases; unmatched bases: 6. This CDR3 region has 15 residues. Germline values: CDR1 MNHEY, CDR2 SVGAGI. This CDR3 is CASSPRDRANYGYTF. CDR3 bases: TGTGCCAGCAGTCCACGCGACAGGGCTAACTATGGCTACACCTTC.

The CDR3 region has the DNA TGTGCCAGCAGTTTAACCCCCGGTCAGCCCCAGCATTTT. It is translated as CASSLTPGQPQHF. J is TRBJ1-5 and V is TRBV6-5; no clear D gene. The CDR3 consists of 13 residues. The germline V and J ends were trimmed by 4 bases and 6 bases, with 10 bases remaining between them. Germline V gene sequence: CDR1 MNHEY, CDR2 SVGAGI.

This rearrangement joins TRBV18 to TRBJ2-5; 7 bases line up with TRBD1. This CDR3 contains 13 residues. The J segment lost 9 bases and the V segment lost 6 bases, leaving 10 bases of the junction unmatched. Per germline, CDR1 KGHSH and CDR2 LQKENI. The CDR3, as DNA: TGTGCCAGCTCTCCGGGACAGTCCAGCTCCCAGTACTTC. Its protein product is CASSPGQSSSQYF.

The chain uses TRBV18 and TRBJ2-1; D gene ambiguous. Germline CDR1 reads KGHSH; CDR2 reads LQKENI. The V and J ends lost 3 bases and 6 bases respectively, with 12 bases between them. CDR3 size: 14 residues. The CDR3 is CASSPFPSGNEQFF. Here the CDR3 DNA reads TGTGCCAGCTCACCCTTTCCTTCGGGCAATGAGCAGTTCTTC.

The CDR3: CASSLYGTSGYNEQFF. CDR3 nucleotide sequence: TGCGCCAGCAGCTTATACGGGACTAGCGGATACAATGAGCAGTTCTTC. The chain is built from TRBV5-1 and TRBJ2-1; 11 bases fit TRBD2. The CDR3 loop spans 16 amino acids. The V gene's germline CDR1 is SGHRS and CDR2 YFSETQ. With 2 bases clipped from V and 4 bases from J, the junction kept 5 bases outside the gene matches. Drawing the rest from reference TRBV5-1 and TRBJ2-1, the complete variable domain is KAGVTQTPRYLIKTRGQQVTLSCSPISGHRSVSWYQQTPGQGLQFLFEYFSETQRNKGNFPGRFSGRQFSNSRSEMNVSTLELGDSALYLCASSLYGTSGYNEQFFGPGTRLTVL.